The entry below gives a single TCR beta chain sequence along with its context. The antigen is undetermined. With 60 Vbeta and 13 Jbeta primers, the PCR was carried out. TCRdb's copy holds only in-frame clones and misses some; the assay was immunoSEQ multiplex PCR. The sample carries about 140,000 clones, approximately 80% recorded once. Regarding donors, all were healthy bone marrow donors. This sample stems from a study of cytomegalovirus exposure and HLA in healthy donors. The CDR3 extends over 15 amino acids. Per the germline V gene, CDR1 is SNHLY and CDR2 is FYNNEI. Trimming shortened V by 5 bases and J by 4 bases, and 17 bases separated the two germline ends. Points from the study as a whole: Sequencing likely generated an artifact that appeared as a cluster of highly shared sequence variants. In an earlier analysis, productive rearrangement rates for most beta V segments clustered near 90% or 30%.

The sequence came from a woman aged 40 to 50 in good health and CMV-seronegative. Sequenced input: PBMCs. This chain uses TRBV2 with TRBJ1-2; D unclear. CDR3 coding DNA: TGTGCCAGCAGTCCTCTGCGCCTAGGAGGCTATGGCTACACCTTC. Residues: CASSPLRLGGYGYTF.